This passage covers 9 T cell receptor beta chains from one sample sequenced in a study of blood T cell repertoires in COVID-19. Generated by immunoSEQ multiplex PCR, the TCRdb table keeps only in-frame clones and is missing some. The sample comprises about 300,000 clones, 70% to 90% of which are singletons, and over 6% rests with the top ten. Sample: peripheral blood. These receptors all come from a woman aged 25 to 45 who had recovered from COVID-19.

The chain combines TRBV19 with TRBJ2-5; 8 bases map to TRBD2. V was clipped by 5 bases and J by 9 bases; unmatched bases: 8. Germline CDR1 LNHDA, CDR2 SQIVND (reference sequence). CDR3 length equals 13 residues. The chain's CDR3 is CASSPSGGSAQYF. CDR3 sequence (DNA): TGTGCCAGTAGTCCCTCGGGGGGGAGCGCCCAGTACTTC.

The rearrangement links TRBV4-1 to TRBJ1-2; 8 bases align to TRBD1. The CDR3 spans 14 residues. The V and J ends lost 6 bases and 5 bases, in that order; junction bases with no gene match: 8. The germline V gene has CDR1 MGHRA and CDR2 YSYEKL. CDR3 loop: CASSRGQGAYGYTF. The CDR3 nucleotides are TGCGCCAGCAGTCGCGGACAGGGAGCGTATGGCTACACCTTC.

This chain joins TRBV15 and TRBJ1-6; no reliable D call. The CDR3 totals 13 residues. Trimming cost V 6 bases and J 0 bases, with 3 bases left between them. Germline CDR1 reads LNHNV; CDR2 reads YYDKDF (reference sequence). CDR3 nucleotides: TGTGCCACCAGGGCCTCCTATAATTCACCCCTCCACTTT. Protein product: CATRASYNSPLHF.

This sequence joins TRBV27 and TRBJ2-3; 9 bases align to TRBD2. V was clipped by 4 bases and J by 2 bases; unmatched bases: 10. The CDR3 is 17 residues long. Germline V gene lookup returns CDR1 MNHEY and CDR2 SMNVEV (reference sequence). In nucleotides, the CDR3 is TGTGCCAGCAGTTCCGGGGATAGCGGGGGCCCCACAGATACGCAGTATTTT. Translating it yields CASSSGDSGGPTDTQYF.

This rearrangement joins TRBV24-1 to TRBJ1-1; tentative D call: TRBD1 (5 bases). V lost 9 bases to trimming and J lost 8 bases, with 18 bases between them. CDR3 length: 13 residues. Germline V gene lookup returns CDR1 KGHDR and CDR2 SFDVKD. DNA of the CDR3: TGTGCCACCCAAGCCCTCCAGGGTGGGGAAGCTTTCTTT. Translating it yields CATQALQGGEAFF.

The chain joins TRBV7-9 to TRBJ1-1; D may be TRBD1 (5 bases). Trimming shortened V by 5 bases and J by 0 bases, and 19 bases separated the two germline ends. Per the germline V gene, CDR1 is SEHNR and CDR2 is FQNEAQ (reference sequence). The CDR3 is 17 amino acids. CDR3 sequence reads: CASSPKGNTWMNTEAFF. CDR3 coding DNA: TGTGCCAGCAGCCCGAAGGGGAACACCTGGATGAACACTGAAGCTTTCTTT.

In this sample, this clone turned up a few times. The V call is TRBV6-1, the J call TRBJ1-6, with 9 bases matching TRBD1. There are 15 residues in the CDR3. The V segment lost 2 bases and the J segment 6 bases; nucleotides outside the gene matches: 2. The germline CDR1 and CDR2 sequences are MNHNS and SASEGT. CDR3: CASSESGQGNSPLHF. DNA of the CDR3: TGTGCCAGCAGTGAATCGGGACAGGGTAATTCACCCCTCCACTTT.

J is TRBJ2-1 and V is TRBV6-5; 10 nucleotides match TRBD2. The CDR3 has 15 amino acids. Looked up from germline, CDR1 is MNHEY and CDR2 is SVGAGI. Unmatched junction bases numbered 3, after V lost 4 bases and J lost 3 bases. This chain's CDR3 is CASSLAGGRYNEQFF. CDR3 DNA: TGTGCCAGCAGTTTAGCGGGGGGTCGCTACAATGAGCAGTTCTTC.

The chain couples TRBV5-1 to TRBJ1-6; D unresolved. Germline CDR1 reads SGHRS; CDR2 reads YFSETQ. The V gene lost 0 bases and the J gene lost 7 bases, with 5 bases spanning the gap. This CDR3 spans 13 amino acids. The CDR3 here is CASSLDVNSPLHF. The CDR3 DNA reads as TGCGCCAGCAGCTTGGATGTAAATTCACCCCTCCACTTT.